The 18 T cell receptor beta chains presented below share a single source sample, sequenced in a study of OX40 agonist ivuxolimab in advanced cancers. TCRdb's table, derived via immunoSEQ multiplex PCR, lists solely in-frame clones and lacks some. Of over 10,000 clones listed, about 80% are singletons. The source material was CD4+ or CD8+ T cells sorted from blood, sampled in a trial of the OX40 agonist ivuxolimab. The receptors originated from an adult with an advanced solid tumor such as melanoma, head and neck, liver or kidney cancer.

J is TRBJ1-5 and V is TRBV27; D is undetermined. With 2 bases removed from V and 3 bases from J, the gap between germline ends came to 8 bases. This CDR3 has 14 amino acids. The germline gives CDR1 MNHEY, CDR2 SMNVEV (reference sequence). CDR3 DNA sequence: TGTGCCAGCAGTTTAGGTGGAATCAATCAGCCCCAGCATTTT. It is translated as CASSLGGINQPQHF.

The chain has TRBV9 and TRBJ2-7; D possibly uses TRBD1 or TRBD2 (5 bases each). Trimming removed 4 bases from V and 4 bases from J, with 18 bases in between. The CDR3 loop spans 15 amino acids. Looked up from germline, CDR1 is SGDLS and CDR2 is YYNGEE. The CDR3 nucleotides read TGTGCCAGCAGCCCAGGGACCAGCTCGCTGTACGAGCAGTACTTC. Its translation is CASSPGTSSLYEQYF.

V usage is TRBV19 and J usage is TRBJ1-1, with TRBD1 identical over 8 bases. V lost 5 bases, J lost 3 bases, and 2 bases stayed unmatched. Germline assignment: CDR1 LNHDA and CDR2 SQIVND (reference sequence). The CDR3 contains 13 residues. CDR3 loop: CASSRQGYTEAFF. CDR3 sequence (DNA): TGTGCCAGTAGTCGACAGGGGTACACTGAAGCTTTCTTT.

This chain joins TRBV27 and TRBJ1-4, with TRBD1 identical over 9 bases. The length of the CDR3 is 14 residues. J was trimmed by 6 bases and V by 4 bases; bases with no gene match: 3. Germline CDR1 MNHEY, CDR2 SMNVEV (reference sequence). The chain's CDR3 is CASSSDRGDEKLFF. The CDR3 nucleotides read TGTGCCAGCAGTTCGGACAGGGGCGATGAAAAACTGTTTTTT.

This chain connects TRBV27 to TRBJ2-1; 7 bases are shared with TRBD2. Trimming removed 6 bases from V and 12 bases from J; junction bases left unmatched: 20. Germline values: CDR1 MNHEY, CDR2 SMNVEV (reference sequence). This CDR3 contains 16 residues. The CDR3 spells CASSSMAGLPSLRQFF. CDR3 nucleotide sequence: TGTGCCAGCAGCTCTATGGCGGGACTACCCTCCCTTCGGCAGTTCTTC.

This clone was counted between two and nine times. The chain couples TRBV10-3 to TRBJ2-3; tentative D call: TRBD2 (7 bases). Germline V gives CDR1 ENHRY, CDR2 SYGVKD. With 4 bases removed from V and 3 bases from J, the gap between germline ends came to 14 bases. This CDR3 comprises 15 residues. Written as DNA, the CDR3 is TGTGCCATCAGTGGGGGGGCGGGAGAGACAGATACGCAGTATTTT. This sequence encodes CAISGGAGETDTQYF.

The J gene is TRBJ2-7, the V gene TRBV6-1, with TRBD2 matching over 7 bases. The CDR3 has 11 amino acids. V lost 7 bases, J lost 4 bases, and 1 base stayed unmatched. Germline V gene lookup returns CDR1 MNHNS and CDR2 SASEGT. The chain's CDR3 is CASTSGYEQYF. CDR3 DNA sequence: TGTGCCAGCACTAGCGGTTACGAGCAGTACTTC.

V and J are TRBV10-3 and TRBJ1-2; tentatively, D is TRBD1 (5 bases). The CDR3 covers 12 residues. V lost 11 bases, J lost 7 bases, and 17 bases lay in between. Germline values: CDR1 ENHRY, CDR2 SYGVKD. The CDR3 is CAAYPGRGGYTF. In DNA form, the CDR3 reads TGTGCCGCTTACCCAGGGAGAGGTGGCTACACCTTC.

The chain links TRBV7-9 to TRBJ1-2; D possibly corresponds to TRBD1 (5 bases). The V gene's germline CDR1 is SEHNR and CDR2 FQNEAQ (reference sequence). The CDR3 is 13 amino acids. Trimming cost V 5 bases and J 4 bases, with 11 bases left between them. This CDR3 reads CASSLGGPYGYTF. CDR3 DNA sequence: TGTGCCAGCAGCCTTGGGGGACCCTATGGCTACACCTTC.

This clone is a singleton in its sample. The chain combines TRBV28 with TRBJ2-7; no reliable D call. Germline CDR1 MDHEN, CDR2 SYDVKM. This CDR3 has 13 amino acids. V was cut by 8 bases and J by 1 base, with 12 bases left in between. CDR3 sequence reads: CASLGRPSYEQYF. CDR3 sequence (DNA): TGTGCCAGCCTCGGCAGACCGTCCTACGAGCAGTACTTC.

The chain recombines TRBV27 with TRBJ1-1; the D is unclear. Trimming removed 2 bases at V and 5 bases at J, with 12 bases between. Germline V gives CDR1 MNHEY, CDR2 SMNVEV (reference sequence). The CDR3 is made up of 14 amino acids. CDR3 amino acids: CASSLVGVGTEAFF. The CDR3 DNA is TGTGCCAGCAGTTTAGTGGGTGTGGGGACTGAAGCTTTCTTT.

The chain joins TRBV5-1 to TRBJ2-7, with a weak D call TRBD2 (6 bases). The V gene's germline CDR1 is SGHRS and CDR2 YFSETQ. The CDR3 consists of 16 residues. V was cut by 4 bases and J by 0 bases, with 17 bases left in between. DNA of the CDR3: TGCGCCAGCAGCCTGTATTTTCTCGGGAGCTCCTACGAGCAGTACTTC. Translation gives CASSLYFLGSSYEQYF.

V is TRBV9 and J is TRBJ2-3; TRBD2 aligns across 7 bases. V dropped 2 bases and J dropped 3; count of bases not matched to a gene: 6. Germline V CDR1 and CDR2: SGDLS, YYNGEE. The CDR3 totals 15 residues. CDR3 protein: CASSVGGGDTDTQYF. In nucleotides, the CDR3 is TGTGCCAGCAGCGTCGGGGGAGGGGATACAGATACGCAGTATTTT.

This clone appeared once. This chain links TRBV27 with TRBJ2-7, with TRBD2 matching over 12 bases. V lost 6 bases to trimming and J lost 0 bases; unmatched junction nucleotides: 6. The CDR3 has 16 amino acids. Per germline, CDR1 MNHEY and CDR2 SMNVEV (reference sequence). Here the CDR3 DNA reads TGTGCCAGCAGCCCGACTAGCGGGAGACTCTCCTACGAGCAGTACTTC. The encoded protein is CASSPTSGRLSYEQYF.

This clone came up a few times. This chain joins TRBV13 and TRBJ2-7; D uncertain. The germline V gene has CDR1 PRHDT and CDR2 FYEKMQ (reference sequence). V gave up 6 bases and J gave up 4 bases, with 13 bases separating them. The CDR3 consists of 13 residues. CDR3 residues: CASSDYMRYEQYF. CDR3 nucleotides: TGTGCCAGCAGTGATTACATGAGATACGAGCAGTACTTC.

V gene TRBV7-3 combines with J gene TRBJ2-2, with TRBD2 matching 10 bases. Trimming at V came to 2 bases and at J to 2 bases, leaving 20 bases not matched to a gene. Germline V gene data show CDR1 as SGHTA and CDR2 as FQGTGA. CDR3 length equals 22 residues. CDR3 sequence: CASSLYPPRRPTSGDNTGELFF. The CDR3 DNA reads TGTGCCAGCAGCTTATACCCTCCGCGCCGTCCTACTAGCGGGGATAACACCGGGGAGCTGTTTTTT.

This rearrangement joins TRBV11-2 to TRBJ2-1; no reliable D call. The CDR3 extends over 12 amino acids. Germline V gene sequence: CDR1 SGHAT, CDR2 FQNNGV. The V end lost 3 bases, the J end lost 6 bases, and 6 bases lay between the germline ends. Here the CDR3 reads CASSFSFNEQFF. The CDR3 DNA is TGTGCCAGCAGCTTCAGTTTCAATGAGCAGTTCTTC.

The gene calls are TRBV28 and TRBJ2-5, with 9 bases that match TRBD2. The germline V gene encodes CDR1 MDHEN and CDR2 SYDVKM. The CDR3 sequence is 16 residues long. The trim removed 5 bases at V and 2 bases at J, leaving 9 bases unmatched. In nucleotides, the CDR3 is TGTGCCAGCAGTCCACGTAGCGGGAGTATTCAAGAGACCCAGTACTTC. Its protein product is CASSPRSGSIQETQYF.